Here is one TCR beta chain with its context. What this receptor recognizes is not known. No base quality values were provided; no much bigger clone lies one nucleotide off. TCRbeta CDR3 regions were amplified from genomic DNA by means of the immunoSEQ Assay, a bias-controlled multiplex PCR. The authors' analysis ran thus. Within the assay, amplification of reference gene primers was used to estimate how many nucleated cells each sample contained. To quantify the absolute abundance of each unique TCRbeta CDR3 rearrangement, sequence reads were collapsed and filtered. Productive Simpson clonality was computed per sample as the square root of Simpson's diversity index over productive rearrangements. As stored in TCRdb, this immuneACCESS dataset retains in-frame rearrangements with V and J assigned. A fraction of the clones does not appear; measured against another copy, unresolved V genes explain less than half of the discrepancy, and the remainder lacks a known reason. That table gives V, J and clone size, and the DNA gave D and trimming. The sample table holds approximately 130,000 clones, of which approximately 77% were seen once. The ten largest clonotypes hold over 6.5% of the sample.

The entry originates in a study of blood T cell repertoires in COVID-19 (dated by TCRdb to 2020 to 2021). Some background on the complete study: Samples covering the acute and convalescent phases of COVID-19 were provided by collaborators in the United States, Italy and Spain. The sample metadata nearly always contained a de-identified subject ID, COVID-19 status, age in years and sex. Where available, HLA class I and class II types were taken from metadata supplied by the sample provider and were not determined by assay-based typing. The repertoires were made available in a free public database intended to serve as a resource for research on the immune response to SARS-CoV-2. The material from the prospective study consisted of cDNA or gDNA derived from T cells, B-cell-depleted T cells, or PBMCs. Samples were obtained from the ongoing ImmuneRACE study (first 160 participants) and from 1,000 to 1,500 subjects provided by 6 global collaborators. The dataset comprised deeply sampled blood TCRbeta repertoires from subjects exposed to, actively infected with, or recovered from COVID-19. Study-wide conclusions, independent of this receptor: How much clinical and demographic metadata was included differed by source and by participant, and the metadata was provided uncurated.

Germline trimming amounts to 6 bases on V and 3 bases on J, with 5 as the count of junction bases outside the gene matches. From the cysteine up to the phenylalanine, the CDR3 has a length of 14 residues. The only DNA kept is the CDR3, 42 bases in frame from the first base. CDR1 and CDR2 were assigned from the germline V gene as MNHEY and SVGAGI. Each collaborating institution followed its own protocols to collect whole blood in K2EDTA tubes. For TCRbeta analysis, collaborators shipped samples as frozen whole blood, isolated PBMCs, or DNA extracted from either of those sample types. The sample taken for sequencing was peripheral blood. The TCR comes from a human donor in a cohort sampled during active COVID-19. Rearrangement joined TRBV6-5 to TRBJ2-7; 10 nucleotides in the junction match TRBD1. This receptor has the CDR3 CASSQGQGIYEQYF. In nucleotide form, the sequence is TGTGCCAGCAGCCAGGGACAGGGGATCTACGAGCAGTACTTC.